These 18 T cell receptor beta chains originate from one sample sequenced in a study of CD8+ T cells in alopecia areata. Sequencing templates came from extracted RNA that was reverse transcribed into cDNA. Here immunoSEQ multiplex PCR was the method, and the copy in TCRdb shows in-frame clones only, minus some. Recorded here are approximately 280,000 clones, with no singletons, and the ten leading clones hold roughly 1.2%. Markers including CD4, CD8alpha, NKG2D and NKG2ACE guided sorting of pooled cutaneous lymph node cells. Input material: CD4+ T cells sorted from a lymph node. Receptor source: a C3H/HeJ mouse with alopecia areata. Mouse MHC haplotype: H2-k.

In regard to this clone: Gene and germline names: mouse. The DNA ends 4 residues before the CDR3 does, and the rest of the CDR3 is filled in from the germline J gene. The V and J genes are TRBV1 and TRBJ1-1, with 10 bases matching TRBD1. Germline CDR1 is NSQYPW and CDR2 is LRSPGD (reference sequence). The V gene end was trimmed by 4 bases and the J gene end by 4 bases; junction bases not matched to a gene: 6. The CDR3 length is 15 residues. Incomplete CDR3 DNA: TGCACCTGCAGTGGTCCGGGACAGGGGTCCACA. Its protein is CTCSGPGQGST. The CDR3 as a whole reads CTCSGPGQGSTEVFF.

This clone has only a few counts. Germline and genes: mouse. The read is 4 residues too short to cover the CDR3 end, so that end is filled in from the germline J gene. The rearrangement joins TRBV5 to TRBJ2-4; unclear D gene. CDR3 length equals 12 residues. Germline assignment: CDR1 LGHNA and CDR2 YNLKQL (reference sequence). The CDR3 bases that were read are TGTGCCAGCAGCCAGGGCCGAAAC. This codes for CASSQGRN. The CDR3 reads in full as CASSQGRNTLYF.

This clone has only a few counts. Gene names refer to mouse genes. The CDR3 DNA, read in part, is TGTGCCAGCAGTCCTCGACAGGGGGGAAACACCGGG. Encoded protein: CASSPRQGGNTG. The CDR3 as a whole reads CASSPRQGGNTGQLYF. This rearrangement joins TRBV13-3 to TRBJ2-2, with 9 bases lining up with TRBD1. The read ends 4 residues shy of where the CDR3 ends; the end is completed using the germline J gene. Germline assignment: CDR1 NNHDY and CDR2 SYVADS. Trimming took 4 bases from V and 1 from J; bases not matched to a gene: 5. The CDR3 is made up of 16 amino acids. The whole variable domain, remainder taken from reference TRBV13-3 and TRBJ2-2, is EAAVTQSPRSKVAVTGGKVTLSCHQTNNHDYMYWYRQDTGHGLRLIHYSYVADSTEKGDIPDGYKASRPSQENFSLILELASLSQTAVYFCASSPRQGGNTGQLYFGEGSKLTVL.

This clone has only a few counts. Any gene name here is a mouse gene name. The read is 4 residues too short to cover the CDR3 end, so that end is filled in from the germline J gene. The genes are TRBV5 and TRBJ2-5; D call uncertain. This CDR3 is built from 15 residues. V lost 1 base, J lost 0 bases, and 8 bases lay in between. Germline V gives CDR1 LGHNA, CDR2 YNLKQL (reference sequence). The part of the CDR3 DNA that was read is TGTGCCAGCAGCCAAGTCACATCGAACCAAGAC. It specifies CASSQVTSNQD. In full, the CDR3 reads CASSQVTSNQDTQYF.

This clone was seen only a few times. The gene names here belong to mouse. The CDR3 reads CTCSAPSSQNTLYF. Partial CDR3 DNA: TGCACCTGCAGTGCCCCCAGTAGTCAAAAC. This chain connects TRBV1 to TRBJ2-4, with unresolved D. Read data end 4 residues before the CDR3 end; the end is taken from the germline J gene. CDR1 and CDR2 from the germline V gene are NSQYPW and LRSPGD (reference sequence). The germline V and J ends were trimmed by 3 bases and 0 bases, with 7 bases remaining between them. The CDR3 spans 14 residues. The full variable domain, rest sourced from reference TRBV1 and TRBJ2-4, is VTLLEQNPRWRLVPRGQAVNLRCILKNSQYPWMSWYQQDLQKQLQWLFTLRSPGDKEVKSLPGADYLATRVTDTELRLQVANMSQGRTLYCTCSAPSSQNTLYFGAGTRLSVL.

This clone was counted a few times. The genes and germline here are from mouse. Sequencing ends 4 residues short of the CDR3 end; the germline J gene provides the rest. V is TRBV5 and J is TRBJ1-2, with D perhaps matching TRBD1 (6 bases). The CDR3 contains 15 residues. The germline gives CDR1 LGHNA, CDR2 YNLKQL (reference sequence). The DNA read from the CDR3 is TGTGCCAGCAGCCAAGATATTGGGGGGGCGCCC. Its translation: CASSQDIGGAP. The entire CDR3 reads CASSQDIGGAPDYTF.

This clone was seen a handful of times. A single base separates this from a much larger clone, so it may be a read error. Genes and germline come from the mouse. Read sequence stops 4 residues before the CDR3 end, and the germline J gene provides the missing end. Other DNA sequences within the sample encode an identical CDR3. The chain links TRBV13-1 to TRBJ1-1; D is possibly TRBD1 (6 bases). This CDR3 region has 14 residues. CDR1 is NSHNY and CDR2 is SYGAGN in the germline V gene. The V end lost 2 bases, the J end lost 0 bases, and 8 bases lay between the germline ends. The covered CDR3 bases are TGTGCCAGCAGTGAACAGGGAGCAAACACA. It is translated as CASSEQGANT. The full CDR3 reads CASSEQGANTEVFF.

As for this clone: The genes are named according to mouse. The CDR3 is cut off 4 residues early in the read; its end comes from the germline J gene. Other DNA sequences in the sample encode the same CDR3. The chain has TRBV5 and TRBJ2-2, with TRBD1 identical over 8 bases. CDR1 is LGHNA and CDR2 is YNLKQL in the germline V gene (reference sequence). The length of the CDR3 is 16 residues. Trimming removed 0 bases from V and 3 bases from J; junction bases left unmatched: 3. The sequenced CDR3 bases are TGTGCCAGCAGCCAAGACGGGACAGGAGACACCGGG. This translates into CASSQDGTGDTG. The full CDR3 sequence reads CASSQDGTGDTGQLYF.

In this sample, this clone turned up a few times. Here the gene names and germline are mouse. The read terminates 4 residues before the CDR3 end, so the remaining end is supplied by the germline J gene. The V gene is TRBV13-3, the J gene TRBJ2-7; TRBD2 aligns across 7 bases. Per the germline V gene, CDR1 is NNHDY and CDR2 is SYVADS. After removal of 6 bases from V and 0 bases from J, the junction contained 6 bases not matched to a gene. This CDR3 region has 14 residues. CDR3 loop: CASNSPGGSYEQYF. The part of the CDR3 DNA that was read is TGTGCCAGCAATAGCCCTGGGGGCTCCTAT.

This clone was counted between two and nine times. Gene names and germline match the mouse. The sequenced fragment ends 4 residues before the CDR3 boundary, so the rest is inferred from the germline J gene. Other DNA sequences of this sample code for an identical CDR3. The chain has TRBV1 and TRBJ2-2; D is ambiguous. V lost 0 bases to trimming and J lost 0 bases, with 5 bases between them. CDR3 size: 15 residues. Germline V CDR1 and CDR2: NSQYPW, LRSPGD (reference sequence). CDR3 DNA, as far as it was read: TGCACCTGCAGTGCAGACAGTTCAAACACCGGG. This translates into CTCSADSSNTG. The entire CDR3 sequence reads CTCSADSSNTGQLYF. The full variable domain, its missing parts supplied by reference TRBV1 and TRBJ2-2, is VTLLEQNPRWRLVPRGQAVNLRCILKNSQYPWMSWYQQDLQKQLQWLFTLRSPGDKEVKSLPGADYLATRVTDTELRLQVANMSQGRTLYCTCSADSSNTGQLYFGEGSKLTVL.

This clone appeared a few times. Gene names and germline match the mouse. Read coverage stops 4 residues before the CDR3 terminus; the germline J gene supplies the remainder. The sample carries other DNA sequences with the same CDR3. The chain has TRBV1 and TRBJ2-7, with 8 bases fitting TRBD2. CDR1 is NSQYPW, CDR2 LRSPGD, per germline (reference sequence). The V and J ends lost 3 bases and 2 bases, in that order; junction bases with no gene match: 3. This CDR3 contains 14 residues. CDR3 DNA (partial): TGCACCTGCAGTGCGGGGGGGGGCGCCTAT. It encodes CTCSAGGGAY. The whole CDR3 region reads CTCSAGGGAYEQYF.

This clone has only a few counts. Gene names refer to mouse genes. The read ends 4 residues shy of where the CDR3 ends; the end is completed using the germline J gene. Different DNA sequences within this sample yield the same CDR3. The V gene is TRBV5, the J gene TRBJ2-5, with 9 bases fitting TRBD1. This CDR3 has 15 residues. Germline CDR1 reads LGHNA; CDR2 reads YNLKQL (reference sequence). CDR3 DNA, as far as it was read: TGTGCCAGCAGCCAAGAAGGGACAGGGAAAGAC. Translating gives CASSQEGTGKD. The complete CDR3 sequence is CASSQEGTGKDTQYF.

This clone was detected a few times. Any gene name here is a mouse gene name. The sample holds other DNA sequences that translate to the same CDR3. The CDR3 reads CASSLGGGAETLYF. Partial CDR3 DNA: TGTGCCAGCAGCCTGGGGGGGGGTGCAGAA. V is TRBV19 and J is TRBJ2-3; 9 nucleotides match TRBD2. The read halts 4 residues ahead of the CDR3 end, with the missing end drawn from the germline J gene. V lost 5 bases to trimming and J lost 1 base; unmatched junction nucleotides: 2. Germline CDR1 reads FNHDT; CDR2 reads SITEND (reference sequence). The CDR3 consists of 14 residues.

Turning to this clone: Gene names denote mouse genes. The CDR3 end lies 4 residues beyond the end of the read and is filled in from the germline J gene. V gene TRBV31 combines with J gene TRBJ2-5; possibly TRBD1 for D (5 bases). CDR1 and CDR2 from the germline V gene are GKSSPN and SITVG. CDR3 length: 16 residues. With 1 base removed from V and 0 bases from J, the gap between germline ends came to 14 bases. The CDR3 bases that were read are TGTGCCTGGAGTCCCCCCTCGACAGTTAACCAAGAC. Translated, it gives CAWSPPSTVNQD. The whole CDR3 protein reads CAWSPPSTVNQDTQYF.

For this clone: These gene names are mouse names. Read coverage stops 4 residues before the CDR3 terminus; the germline J gene supplies the remainder. This chain links TRBV13-2 with TRBJ2-5; D uncertain. The length of the CDR3 is 14 residues. Germline lookup yields CDR1 NNHNN and CDR2 SYGAGS (reference sequence). The germline V and J ends were trimmed by 2 bases and 0 bases, with 7 bases remaining between them. CDR3 protein: CASGEHKNQDTQYF. The DNA read from the CDR3 is TGTGCCAGCGGTGAGCACAAAAACCAAGAC.

About this clone itself: Mouse names are used for the genes. CDR3 DNA (partial): TGTGCCAGCAGTGCTCCTTCCGGGACAGCAAACACCGGG. Protein: CASSAPSGTANTG. The CDR3 reads in full as CASSAPSGTANTGQLYF. This rearrangement joins TRBV13-3 to TRBJ2-2, with TRBD1 identical over 7 bases. The read ends 4 residues shy of where the CDR3 ends; the end is completed using the germline J gene. This CDR3 is built from 17 residues. Looked up from germline, CDR1 is NNHDY and CDR2 is SYVADS. The ends lost 3 bases at V and 0 bases at J; junction bases unmatched: 8.

This clone was counted between two and nine times. The listed genes are named as in mouse. Sequencing ends 4 residues short of the CDR3 end; the germline J gene provides the rest. The chain employs TRBV13-2 and TRBJ2-5; TRBD2 matches at 11 bases. The CDR3 is 15 residues long. Germline loops: CDR1 NNHNN, CDR2 SYGAGS (reference sequence). The chain's CDR3 is CASGAPTGGADTQYF. CDR3 bases read: TGTGCCAGCGGTGCCCCAACTGGGGGGGCGGAC.

To note about this clone: Genes here carry mouse names. The read ends 4 residues early relative to the CDR3; the germline J gene fills the gap. The same CDR3 can be traced to other DNA sequences in this sample. V and J are TRBV1 and TRBJ2-1, with 9 bases lining up with TRBD1. The germline gives CDR1 NSQYPW, CDR2 LRSPGD (reference sequence). CDR3 length: 14 amino acids. J was trimmed by 3 bases and V by 6 bases; bases with no gene match: 3. CDR3 bases read: TGCACCTGCAGCGAGGGACAGGGCTATGCT. It encodes CTCSEGQGYA. The complete CDR3 protein is CTCSEGQGYAEQFF.